This is a list of T cell receptor beta chains from one sample in a study of T cell changes during pregnancy in multiple sclerosis. The table came from immunoSEQ multiplex PCR; TCRdb's copy has only in-frame clones and leaves some out. The table shows tens of thousands of clones, with approximately 95% occurring only once. The starting material was peripheral blood, obtained in the first trimester of pregnancy. The receptors originated from a female donor with multiple sclerosis, enrolled in a pregnancy study. CDR3s include the opening cysteine and the closing phenylalanine or tryptophan. The D gene is left open where the match is weak. Size is stated for part of the rows, as once, few or many counts, or as a class when the clone is expanded.

>TRBV4-3|TRBJ2-3|TRBD2|-
CASSLTSGTTDTQYF
TGCGCCAGCAGCCTTACTAGCGGAACCACAGATACGCAGTATTTT
>TRBV27|TRBJ2-3|-|-
CASSLSEGELTDTQYF
TGTGCCAGCAGTTTATCTGAGGGAGAACTGACAGATACGCAGTATTTT
>TRBV5-1|TRBJ2-1|TRBD2|-
CASSFSGSSYNEQFF
TGCGCCAGCAGTTTTAGCGGGAGTTCCTACAATGAGCAGTTCTTC
>TRBV9|TRBJ2-7|TRBD2|-
CASSPGTNSYEQYF
TGTGCCAGCAGCCCCGGGACTAACTCCTACGAGCAGTACTTC
>TRBV13|TRBJ1-2|-|-
CASSLRLNYGYTF
TGTGCCAGCAGCTTGAGACTTAACTATGGCTACACCTTC
>TRBV7-9|TRBJ2-4|-|-
CASSLVDRGRNIQYF
TGTGCCAGCAGCTTAGTTGATAGGGGCCGGAACATTCAGTACTTC
>TRBV6-1|TRBJ2-2|TRBD2|-
CASSVSGNAGELFF
TGTGCCAGCAGTGTTAGCGGGAATGCCGGGGAGCTGTTTTTT
>TRBV7-3|TRBJ2-1|-|once
CASSLSRNSFLDEQFF
TGTGCCAGCAGCTTATCGCGTAACTCTTTTTTGGATGAGCAGTTCTTC
>TRBV27|TRBJ2-1|-|-
CASGGSYNEQFF
TGTGCCAGTGGCGGTTCCTACAATGAGCAGTTCTTC
>TRBV18|TRBJ2-7|-|-
CASSPGQGMNEQYF
TGTGCCAGCTCACCGGGTCAGGGGATGAACGAGCAGTACTTC
>TRBV5-5|TRBJ2-3|TRBD2|-
CASSLSGGAGDTQYF
TGTGCCAGCAGCTTAAGCGGGGGGGCTGGAGATACGCAGTATTTT
>TRBV28|TRBJ2-2|-|-
CASTVPGGAGELFF
TGTGCCAGCACGGTTCCCGGCGGTGCCGGGGAGCTGTTTTTT
>TRBV19|TRBJ2-2|TRBD1|-
CASSRETGGYTGELFF
TGTGCCAGTAGTAGGGAAACAGGGGGCTACACCGGGGAGCTGTTTTTT
>TRBV5-1|TRBJ2-5|TRBD1|-
CASSWGDRAETQYF
TGCGCCAGCAGCTGGGGGGACAGGGCAGAGACCCAGTACTTC
>TRBV29-1|TRBJ2-2|-|-
CSAPTGAVGELFF
TGCAGCGCACCGACAGGCGCCGTAGGGGAGCTGTTTTTT
>TRBV28|TRBJ2-7|TRBD1|-
CASRPTGEPYEQYF
TGTGCCAGCAGACCCACAGGGGAGCCCTACGAGCAGTACTTC
>TRBV15|TRBJ2-3|TRBD1|-
CATTKHTGVGGDTQYF
TGTGCCACCACTAAACACACAGGGGTTGGGGGAGATACGCAGTATTTT
>TRBV7-2|TRBJ2-7|TRBD1|-
CASSHGQGGPYEQYF
TGTGCCAGCAGCCATGGACAGGGAGGTCCCTACGAGCAGTACTTC
>TRBV6-4|TRBJ2-3|TRBD2|once
CASSDGAGGLPDTQYF
TGTGCCAGCAGTGACGGAGCGGGGGGGCTCCCCGATACGCAGTATTTT
>TRBV27|TRBJ2-3|-|-
CASRHRGTDTQYF
TGTGCCAGCAGACACAGGGGCACAGATACGCAGTATTTT
>TRBV5-4|TRBJ1-4|-|-
CASSLAAGNEKLFF
TGTGCCAGCAGCTTGGCGGCGGGTAATGAAAAACTGTTTTTT
>TRBV12-5|TRBJ2-2|-|-
CASGRQISGELFF
TGTGCTAGTGGACGACAAATTAGCGGGGAGCTGTTTTTT
>TRBV19|TRBJ1-5|TRBD1|-
CASSIDSPTGSLVF
TGTGCCAGTAGTATAGATAGTCCGACAGGGTCTTTGGTCTTT
>TRBV5-6|TRBJ2-3|TRBD2|-
CASSSGGGGDTQYF
TGTGCCAGCAGCTCGGGGGGGGGCGGAGATACGCAGTATTTT
>TRBV5-4|TRBJ2-6|TRBD1|-
CASSPQGQGGSGANVLTF
TGTGCCAGCAGCCCCCAGGGACAGGGGGGATCTGGGGCCAACGTCCTGACTTTC
>TRBV27|TRBJ2-5|-|-
CASSANRVGQETQYF
TGTGCCAGCAGTGCCAACAGGGTAGGGCAAGAGACCCAGTACTTC
>TRBV7-8|TRBJ1-2|TRBD1|-
CASSLAGQGNYGYTF
TGTGCCAGCAGCTTAGCAGGACAGGGAAACTATGGCTACACCTTC
>TRBV6-1|TRBJ1-5|-|-
CASSEAGGNQPQHF
TGTGCCAGCAGTGAAGCAGGGGGCAATCAGCCCCAGCATTTT
>TRBV6-5|TRBJ1-2|-|-
CASTDITVNYGYTF
TGTGCCAGCACCGACATCACGGTCAACTATGGCTACACCTTC
>TRBV7-9|TRBJ2-2|TRBD1|once
CASKERQGAENTGELFF
TGTGCCAGCAAGGAGAGACAGGGGGCAGAAAACACCGGGGAGCTGTTTTTT
>TRBV7-9|TRBJ1-6|-|once
CASRESGSPLHF
TGTGCCAGCAGGGAAAGCGGCTCACCCCTCCACTTT
>TRBV27|TRBJ1-5|-|-
CASSNQGYSNQPQHF
TGTGCCAGCAGTAACCAGGGCTATAGCAATCAGCCCCAGCATTTT
>TRBV6-1|TRBJ1-5|TRBD1|-
CASTPGTVLYQPQHF
TGTGCCAGCACCCCTGGGACAGTTTTATATCAGCCCCAGCATTTT
>TRBV5-1|TRBJ2-5|-|-
CASSFQAVAEETQYF
TGCGCCAGCAGCTTCCAAGCAGTGGCGGAAGAGACCCAGTACTTC
>TRBV7-9|TRBJ2-7|TRBD2|few
CASGHSISGTYEQYF
TGTGCCAGCGGCCACTCAATTAGCGGGACCTACGAGCAGTACTTC
>TRBV27|TRBJ2-1|-|-
CASRLVQVGANEQFF
TGTGCCAGCAGGTTGGTGCAGGTGGGGGCTAATGAGCAGTTCTTC
>TRBV18|TRBJ2-2|-|-
CASSRGTGELFF
TGTGCCAGCTCAAGGGGCACCGGGGAGCTGTTTTTT
>TRBV4-3|TRBJ2-2|TRBD2|-
CASSQPSGGGPGGELFF
TGCGCCAGCAGCCAGCCTAGCGGGGGGGGCCCGGGCGGGGAGCTGTTTTTT
>TRBV6-7|TRBJ2-1|TRBD2|-
CASSSFTGGDNEQFF
TGTGCCAGCAGTTCCTTTACGGGAGGAGACAATGAGCAGTTCTTC
>TRBV18|TRBJ1-4|TRBD1|-
CASSRTGQGGANEKLFF
TGTGCCAGCTCACGGACGGGACAGGGGGGAGCTAATGAAAAACTGTTTTTT
>TRBV27|TRBJ2-7|-|-
CASSLKAGSSYEQYF
TGTGCCAGCAGTTTAAAAGCGGGCAGCTCCTACGAGCAGTACTTC
>TRBV6-5|TRBJ1-2|TRBD1|once
CASGRQGSYGYTF
TGTGCCAGCGGAAGACAGGGGTCCTATGGCTACACCTTC
>TRBV15|TRBJ2-3|-|-
CATSRDRDSTDTQYF
TGTGCCACCAGCAGAGATCGGGATAGCACAGATACGCAGTATTTT
>TRBV7-9|TRBJ1-1|-|-
CASQHPTRTEAFF
TGTGCCAGCCAGCACCCAACTAGGACTGAAGCTTTCTTT
>TRBV6-6|TRBJ2-5|-|-
CASGEGQETQYF
TGTGCCAGTGGAGAGGGCCAAGAGACCCAGTACTTC
>TRBV25-1|TRBJ2-1|TRBD2|-
CASSISGRPAGPHEQFF
TGTGCCAGCAGTATCAGCGGGAGGCCCGCCGGCCCCCATGAGCAGTTCTTC
>TRBV29-1|TRBJ2-7|-|once
CSGATGAGDEQYF
TGCAGCGGTGCGACAGGGGCGGGGGACGAGCAGTACTTC
>TRBV5-1|TRBJ1-4|-|-
CASSLGPAGEKLFF
TGCGCCAGCAGCCTAGGCCCTGCGGGTGAAAAACTGTTTTTT